The T cell receptor beta chain described here comes from a study of cytomegalovirus exposure and HLA in healthy donors. This clone was seen only a few times. Its matching antigen is unknown. Study-level findings and limits: On later analysis, the bulk of CMV-associated TCR beta chains appeared to be HLA-restricted.

13 Jbeta primers and 60 Vbeta primers were used for the PCR. Assay used: immunoSEQ multiplex PCR; TCRdb lists only in-frame clones, some missing. The sample lists about 160,000 clones, around 77% seen once, with roughly 1.5% in the top ten. While unrecorded immune exposures were likely, the donors were nominally healthy when sampled. V was shortened by 0 bases and J by 4 bases, with 8 bases between the two germline ends. The germline V gene has CDR1 SGHRS and CDR2 YFSETQ. The CDR3 sequence is 13 residues long. The rearrangement uses TRBV5-1 and TRBJ2-7; D not resolved. This TCR derives from a woman in her 30s in good health and CMV-seronegative. Sample: PBMCs. The CDR3 DNA reads TGCGCCAGCAGCTTGGGGAAGGAGTACGAGCAGTACTTC. This translates into CASSLGKEYEQYF.